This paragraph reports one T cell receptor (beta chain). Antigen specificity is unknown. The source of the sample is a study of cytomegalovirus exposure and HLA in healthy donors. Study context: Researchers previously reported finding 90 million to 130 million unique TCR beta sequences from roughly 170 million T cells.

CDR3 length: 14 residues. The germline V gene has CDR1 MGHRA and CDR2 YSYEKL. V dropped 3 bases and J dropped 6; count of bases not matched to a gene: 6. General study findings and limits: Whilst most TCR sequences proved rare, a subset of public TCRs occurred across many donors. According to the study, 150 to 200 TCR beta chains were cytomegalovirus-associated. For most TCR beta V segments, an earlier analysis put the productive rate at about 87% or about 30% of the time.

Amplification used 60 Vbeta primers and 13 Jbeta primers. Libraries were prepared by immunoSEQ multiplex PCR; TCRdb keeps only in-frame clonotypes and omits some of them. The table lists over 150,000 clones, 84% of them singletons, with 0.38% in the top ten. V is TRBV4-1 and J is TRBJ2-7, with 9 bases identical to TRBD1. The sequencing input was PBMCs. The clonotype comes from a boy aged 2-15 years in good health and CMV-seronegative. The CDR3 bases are TGCGCCAGCAGCCACTGGGACAGGGATAGCGAGCAGTACTTC. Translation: CASSHWDRDSEQYF.